These T cell receptor beta chains were read from a single sample in a study of blood T cell repertoires in COVID-19. Clones were read by immunoSEQ multiplex PCR, and TCRdb kept only the in-frame ones, dropping some. Here the sample spans some 100,000 clones, around 90% being singletons. The sequencing sample was made of peripheral blood. These receptors originate from a woman aged 60 to 75 with acute or convalescent COVID-19. Both conserved end residues are part of each CDR3. D genes are given only for firm matches. Expanded clones get a size class; other rows say once, few or many, or leave the size out.

v_gene: TRBV3-1/TRBV3-2
j_gene: TRBJ2-1
d_gene: TRBD2
abundance: NA
CDR3aa: CASSQTSGREEQFF
CDR3nt: TGTGCCAGCAGCCAGACTAGCGGGAGGGAAGAGCAGTTCTTC

v_gene: TRBV19
j_gene: TRBJ1-6
d_gene: TRBD1
abundance: NA
CDR3aa: CASTGERSGQVASPLHF
CDR3nt: TGTGCCAGTACGGGTGAAAGATCGGGACAGGTGGCATCACCCCTCCACTTT

v_gene: TRBV3-1/TRBV3-2
j_gene: TRBJ2-3
d_gene: TRBD2
abundance: NA
CDR3aa: CASSLAGGLDTQYF
CDR3nt: TGTGCCAGCAGCCTAGCGGGAGGATTAGATACGCAGTATTTT

v_gene: TRBV5-1
j_gene: TRBJ1-2
d_gene: TRBD1
abundance: NA
CDR3aa: CASSVWTGNSNYGYTF
CDR3nt: TGCGCCAGCAGCGTATGGACAGGGAACTCTAACTATGGCTACACCTTC

v_gene: TRBV27
j_gene: TRBJ2-3
d_gene: TRBD2
abundance: NA
CDR3aa: CASSFRLAGLSTDTQYF
CDR3nt: TGTGCCAGCAGTTTCCGTCTAGCGGGATTAAGCACAGATACGCAGTATTTT

v_gene: TRBV5-1
j_gene: TRBJ2-3
d_gene: TRBD2
abundance: NA
CDR3aa: CASSLAVAGITDTQYF
CDR3nt: TGCGCCAGCAGCTTGGCAGTAGCGGGAATAACAGATACGCAGTATTTT

v_gene: TRBV7-3
j_gene: TRBJ1-1
d_gene: NA
abundance: NA
CDR3aa: CASSLFGGRNTEAFF
CDR3nt: TGTGCCAGCAGCCTGTTCGGAGGTCGGAACACTGAAGCTTTCTTT

v_gene: TRBV6-5
j_gene: TRBJ1-2
d_gene: TRBD1
abundance: NA
CDR3aa: CASSFDRDAYGYTF
CDR3nt: TGTGCCAGCAGTTTCGACAGGGACGCCTATGGCTACACCTTC

v_gene: TRBV9
j_gene: TRBJ2-1
d_gene: TRBD2
abundance: NA
CDR3aa: CASSGRSSGGSYNEQFF
CDR3nt: TGTGCCAGCAGCGGCCGGTCTAGCGGGGGCTCCTACAATGAGCAGTTCTTC

v_gene: TRBV28
j_gene: TRBJ2-7
d_gene: NA
abundance: NA
CDR3aa: CASSFTSYEQYF
CDR3nt: TGTGCCAGCAGTTTTACTAGTTACGAGCAGTACTTC

v_gene: TRBV4-2
j_gene: TRBJ2-5
d_gene: NA
abundance: once
CDR3aa: CASSSRPGEETQYF
CDR3nt: TGTGCCAGCAGCTCTAGACCCGGGGAGGAGACCCAGTACTTC